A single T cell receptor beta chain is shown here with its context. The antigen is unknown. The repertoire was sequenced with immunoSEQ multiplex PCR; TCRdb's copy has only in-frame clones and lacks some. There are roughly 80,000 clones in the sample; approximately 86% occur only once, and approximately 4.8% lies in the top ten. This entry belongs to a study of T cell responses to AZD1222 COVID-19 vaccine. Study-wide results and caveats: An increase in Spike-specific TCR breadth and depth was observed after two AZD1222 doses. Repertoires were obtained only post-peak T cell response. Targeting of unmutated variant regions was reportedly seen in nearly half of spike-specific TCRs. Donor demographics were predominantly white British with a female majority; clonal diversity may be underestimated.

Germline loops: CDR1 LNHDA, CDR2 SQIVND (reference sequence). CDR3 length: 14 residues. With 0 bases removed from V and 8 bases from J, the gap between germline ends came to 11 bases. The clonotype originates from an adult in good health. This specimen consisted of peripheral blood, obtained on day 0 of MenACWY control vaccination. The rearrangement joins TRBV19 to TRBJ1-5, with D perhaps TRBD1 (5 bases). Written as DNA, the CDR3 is TGTGCCAGTAGTATAGATCCCCGAGGGGAGCCCCAGCATTTT. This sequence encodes CASSIDPRGEPQHF.